This T cell receptor (beta chain) was captured in a study of graft-versus-host responses after intestinal transplantation. For the study at large: Induction using anti-thymocyte globulin, followed by tacrolimus and steroids for two to four years, was given to all recipients. Study-wide findings and caveats: Within allografts, high graft-versus-host to host-versus-graft clonal ratios were seen among patients with graft-donor T cell macrochimerism. The study associated peak circulating GvH clone levels with early post-transplant HvG declines. There were GvH clones found in recipient marrow, and some of them appeared first in ileum or blood.

On this clone itself: The antigen is not known.

Generated by immunoSEQ multiplex PCR, the TCRdb table keeps only in-frame clones and is missing some. The table lists about 47,000 clones, approximately 94% of them singletons. The clonotype comes from a human patient who received an intestinal transplant, so some T cells may come from the graft donor. Sequenced here: PBMCs, sampled approximately 360 days after intestinal transplant.

CDR3 protein: CASSWAARNTEAFF. The CDR3, as DNA: TGTGCCAGCAGCTGGGCAGCGAGGAACACTGAAGCTTTCTTT. The chain employs TRBV7-3 and TRBJ1-1, with D hard to call. Germline V lookup: CDR1 SGHTA, CDR2 FQGTGA. With 4 bases removed from V and 1 base from J, the gap between germline ends came to 10 bases. The CDR3 contains 14 residues.